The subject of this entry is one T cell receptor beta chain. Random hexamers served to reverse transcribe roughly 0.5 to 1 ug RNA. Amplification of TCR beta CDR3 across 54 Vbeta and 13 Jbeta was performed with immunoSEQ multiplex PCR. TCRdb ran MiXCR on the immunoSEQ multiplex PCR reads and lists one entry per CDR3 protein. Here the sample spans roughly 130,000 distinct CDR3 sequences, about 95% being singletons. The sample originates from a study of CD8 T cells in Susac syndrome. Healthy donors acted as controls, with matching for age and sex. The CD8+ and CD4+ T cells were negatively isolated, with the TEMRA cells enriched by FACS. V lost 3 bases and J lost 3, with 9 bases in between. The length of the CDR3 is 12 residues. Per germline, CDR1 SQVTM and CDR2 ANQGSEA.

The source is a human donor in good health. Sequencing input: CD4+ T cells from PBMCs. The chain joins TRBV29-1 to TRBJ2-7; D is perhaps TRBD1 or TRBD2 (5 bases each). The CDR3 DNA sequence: TGCAGCGTTGAGGGACCGAACTACGAGCAGTACTTC. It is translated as CSVEGPNYEQYF.